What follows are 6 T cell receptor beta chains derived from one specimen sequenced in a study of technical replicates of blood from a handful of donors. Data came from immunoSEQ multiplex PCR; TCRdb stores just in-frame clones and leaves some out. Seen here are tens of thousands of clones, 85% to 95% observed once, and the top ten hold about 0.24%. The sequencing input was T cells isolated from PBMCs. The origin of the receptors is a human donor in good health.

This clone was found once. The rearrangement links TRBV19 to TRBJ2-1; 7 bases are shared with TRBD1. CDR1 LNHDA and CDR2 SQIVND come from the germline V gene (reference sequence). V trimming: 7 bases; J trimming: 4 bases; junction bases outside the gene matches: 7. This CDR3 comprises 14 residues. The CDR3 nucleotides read TGTGCCAGTACGGACAGGTCTCATTACAATGAGCAGTTCTTC. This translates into CASTDRSHYNEQFF.

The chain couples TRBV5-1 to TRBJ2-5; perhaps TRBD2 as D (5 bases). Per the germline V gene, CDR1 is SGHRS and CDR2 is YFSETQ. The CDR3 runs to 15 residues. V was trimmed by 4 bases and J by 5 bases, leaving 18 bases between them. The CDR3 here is CASSPGSIVRETQYF. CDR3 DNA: TGCGCCAGCAGCCCTGGGAGTATCGTCCGCGAGACCCAGTACTTC.

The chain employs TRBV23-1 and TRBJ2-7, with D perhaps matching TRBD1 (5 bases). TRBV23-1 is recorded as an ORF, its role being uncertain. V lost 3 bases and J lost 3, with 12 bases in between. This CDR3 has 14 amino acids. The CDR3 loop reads CASSQTQVRYEQYF. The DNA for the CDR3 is TGCGCCAGCAGTCAGACACAGGTACGCTACGAGCAGTACTTC.

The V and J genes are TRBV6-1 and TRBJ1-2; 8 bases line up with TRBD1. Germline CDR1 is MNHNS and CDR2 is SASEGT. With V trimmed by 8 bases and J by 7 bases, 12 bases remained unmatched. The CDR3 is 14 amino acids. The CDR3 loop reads CASGGGTGLGGYTF. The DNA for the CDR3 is TGTGCCAGCGGAGGGGGGACAGGCCTAGGTGGCTACACCTTC.

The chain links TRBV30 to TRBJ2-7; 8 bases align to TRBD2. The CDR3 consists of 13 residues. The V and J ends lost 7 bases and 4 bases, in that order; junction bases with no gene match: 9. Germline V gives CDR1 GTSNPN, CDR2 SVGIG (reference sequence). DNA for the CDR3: TGTGCCTCCGGGGGGGAAGGTTGGTACGAGCAGTACTTC. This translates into CASGGEGWYEQYF. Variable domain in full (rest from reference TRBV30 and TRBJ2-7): SQTIHQWPATLVQPVGSPLSLECTVEGTSNPNLYWYRQAAGRGLQLLFYSVGIGQISSEVPQNLSASRPQDRQFILSSKKLLLSDSGFYLCASGGEGWYEQYFGPGTRLTVT.

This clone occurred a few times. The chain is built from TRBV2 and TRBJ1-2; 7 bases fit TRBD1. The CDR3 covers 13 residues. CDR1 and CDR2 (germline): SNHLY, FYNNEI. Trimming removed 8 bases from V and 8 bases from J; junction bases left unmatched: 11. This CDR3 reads CASPDRDGYGYTF. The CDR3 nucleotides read TGTGCCAGCCCCGACAGGGACGGGTACGGCTACACCTTC.